This T cell receptor (beta chain) was identified in a study of blood T cells in healthy people across ages (dated by TCRdb to 2014 to 2015). For context, the study as a whole: Template switching captured roughly one uniquely barcoded TCR beta cDNA molecule per two T cells in model experiments. For two donors (one aged 18 to 30 and one aged 80 or older), the study analyzed two additional independent replicas of 1 million unique cDNA reads from the same blood draw. The donors were divided into four age groups: young (average around 17 years), middle-aged (approximately 39), aged (roughly 66) and long-lived (roughly 82). To track age-related changes in TCR beta repertoire diversity, the study relied on deep sequencing normalized with unique cDNA molecular identifiers. Donors of different ages were randomly distributed across sequencing lanes to avoid experimental bias.

Library preparation used 5' RACE. The sample was run on an Illumina HiSeq 2500. A second PCR of 7 to 11 cycles was performed with a sample-barcoded 5' primer and a J-beta primer mix. A template-switch 5' adaptor carrying 12 random nucleotides introduced a unique molecular identifier onto each TCR beta cDNA molecule. At least 2.5 million CDR3-containing paired-end reads were obtained from each sample. First-strand cDNA synthesis was performed from all RNA using the Mint cDNA synthesis kit, with priming by a TRBC-specific oligonucleotide. Following uracil-DNA glycosylase treatment, a first 18-cycle PCR with universal primers M1SS and BC2_uni_R was performed on all cDNA. The authors processed their data as follows. For normalization, 1 million high-quality reads were randomly selected from each sample, with every read carrying a distinct molecular identifier. Reads with shared molecular identifiers were discarded instead of being binned into consensus sequences. MiTCR, set to a Q25 quality threshold and the strictest error-elimination algorithm, was used for CDR3 identification, clonotype clustering and error correction. A nonparametric unseen species model with Euler transformation was used to estimate lower-bound total TCR beta diversity. TCRdb handled the public reads itself, with Q25 trimming in fastp and clone calling in MiXCR, and kept productive beta chains. Here each entry gathers all rows of one CDR3 protein and keeps the most common genes and DNA. TCRdb assigned the V and J calls; the authors' analysis was not used. Within this sample are some 1.5 million distinct CDR3 sequences, with 28% of them counted one time only. Less than 9.5% of the sample goes to the ten largest clones.

The roughly 39 donors, aged roughly 6 to 90 years, were systemically healthy Caucasian individuals from Russia. Ten milliliters of peripheral blood were drawn from each donor into EDTA-treated Vacutainer tubes. Ficoll-Paque density-gradient centrifugation was used to isolate PBMCs, with at least 7 million per sample. Total RNA, at least 5 micrograms per sample, was extracted from PBMCs with Trizol reagent. The percentages of naive CD45RAhigh/CD27high T cells were determined by flow cytometry on a PBMC aliquot from every donor. The germline V gene encodes CDR1 SGHTA and CDR2 FQGNSA. The CDR3 numbers 14 residues from cysteine through phenylalanine. CDR3 DNA only is kept here, 42 bases in frame from base 1. Trimming at the junction amounts to 5 bases on V and 7 bases on J, and the germline ends lie 17 bases apart. On the study overall, not on this receptor specifically: Conclusive comparison of naive and antigen-experienced compartments was prevented by the profiling of bulk unsorted PBMCs. The long-lived group showed more naive CD4+ T cells, fewer expanded clones and increased TCR diversity than the aged group, suggesting age selection. Total diversity estimates from one million sequenced T cells were considered lower bounds and underestimates. Because the CMV infection status of the donors was unknown, age-related changes in expanded clonotypes may potentially have been confounded. Observed TCR beta diversity per million T cells fell roughly linearly with age, and a significant reduction was already apparent by age around 44. The percentage of naive T cells measured by flow cytometry correlated strongly with observed TCR beta diversity.

This clonotype was counted ten times or more. This receptor's antigen is unknown. Given a much more abundant clone one base away, this may be a read error. The V gene is TRBV7-2 and the J gene is TRBJ2-5; the D gene is perhaps TRBD1, from 6 matching bases. The sequenced material came from blood. This receptor was identified in a woman aged 30 to 39 in good health. In nucleotide form, the sequence is TGTGCCAGCAGCCCCGGGACACCGAGTCGGACCCAGTACTTC. It translates to CASSPGTPSRTQYF.